The next 16 T cell receptor beta chains were all read from a single sample in a study of blood T cells in healthy people across ages. The authors ran a second PCR of roughly 6 to 12 cycles using a sample-barcoded 5' primer and a J-beta primer mix. TCRdb itself ran the 5' RACE reads through MiXCR, one entry per CDR3 protein. The sample lists some 1.4 million distinct CDR3 sequences; approximately 40% were seen once. Sequences were obtained from blood. The receptors shown here come from a young woman in good health.

This clonotype was counted at least ten times. The chain joins TRBV29-1 to TRBJ1-2; D is unresolved. CDR1 and CDR2 from the germline V gene are SQVTM and ANQGSEA. The CDR3 covers 13 residues. With 7 bases removed from V and 4 bases from J, the gap between germline ends came to 16 bases. The CDR3 nucleotides read TGCAGCGCCGATCTTGGGCAGGTCTATGGCTACACCTTC. Its protein is CSADLGQVYGYTF.

The V call is TRBV7-9, the J call TRBJ2-1; 8 nucleotides align to TRBD2. V shed 4 bases, J shed 4 bases, and the junction held 9 bases outside the gene matches. Germline CDR1 and CDR2: SEHNR and FQNEAQ (reference sequence). This CDR3 spans 16 amino acids. CDR3 sequence (DNA): TGTGCCAGCAGCTCCCCAGGCGGGAGGAAGTACAATGAGCAGTTCTTC. It codes for CASSSPGGRKYNEQFF.

Concerning this clonotype: A much larger clone is a single base away; this may be a read error. The chain couples TRBV7-2 to TRBJ2-7; D is possibly TRBD1 or TRBD2 (5 bases each). The J call is uncertain, as TRBJ2-4 better fits the DNA end. Germline V gene sequence: CDR1 SGHTA, CDR2 FQGNSA. CDR3 length: 14 amino acids. The CDR3, as DNA: TGTGCCAGCAGTTGGGGGATAGCCAAAAGCATTCAGTACTTC. Translation gives CASSWGIAKSIQYF.

Concerning this clonotype: A read error may explain this, as a much larger clone is one base away. V gene TRBV20-1 combines with J gene TRBJ1-6, with D perhaps matching TRBD1 (6 bases). Germline assignment: CDR1 DFQATT and CDR2 SNEGSKA (reference sequence). The CDR3 is 16 amino acids. CDR3 sequence (DNA): TGCAGTACTAGAGCCTCCTCCGGGGGGCGGGATTCACCCCTCCACTTT. Translating it yields CSTRASSGGRDSPLHF.

CDR3 amino acids: CSVDIELNTEAFF. Here the CDR3 DNA reads TGCAGCGTGGACATAGAGTTGAACACTGAAGCTTTCTTT. V gene TRBV29-1 combines with J gene TRBJ1-1, with D perhaps TRBD1 (5 bases). Per germline, CDR1 SQVTM and CDR2 ANQGSEA. This CDR3 comprises 13 residues. Trimming stripped 6 bases from V and 0 bases from J, with 11 bases between.

The chain couples TRBV12-3 or TRBV12-4 to TRBJ1-1; D is possibly TRBD1 (5 bases). The CDR3 covers 14 residues. V dropped 8 bases and J dropped 4 bases, with 17 bases sitting between them. The CDR3 DNA reads as TGTGCCAGCGGGGGTGGGGGTTGGGGCACTGAAGCTTTCTTT. It codes for CASGGGGWGTEAFF.

This clonotype has ten or more counts. V is TRBV11-2 and J is TRBJ2-5, with 7 bases matching TRBD2. CDR3 length equals 16 residues. V lost 5 bases, J lost 3 bases, and 12 bases stayed unmatched. Germline V gene data show CDR1 as SGHAT and CDR2 as FQNNGV. CDR3 sequence: CASSHWASGDKETQYF. The CDR3 DNA sequence: TGTGCCAGCAGCCATTGGGCTAGCGGAGATAAAGAGACCCAGTACTTC.

There are a few counts of this clonotype. The chain couples TRBV4-1 to TRBJ1-2; unclear D gene. The CDR3 consists of 15 residues. Trimming pared 0 bases from V and 4 bases from J, leaving 12 bases between. CDR1 MGHRA and CDR2 YSYEKL come from the germline V gene. The CDR3 sequence: CASSQERDNLYGYTF. For the CDR3, the DNA is TGCGCCAGCAGCCAAGAGCGAGACAACCTCTATGGCTACACCTTC.

This clonotype came up a few times. V gene TRBV12-3 or TRBV12-4 combines with J gene TRBJ2-1; tentatively, D is TRBD1 or TRBD2 (5 bases each). CDR3 size: 12 residues. V lost 8 bases and J lost 9, with 14 bases in between. In DNA form, the CDR3 reads TGTGCCAGCGAGGGGCCCATACCTGAGCAGTTCTTC. Translating gives CASEGPIPEQFF.

The rearrangement uses TRBV7-8 and TRBJ2-5; TRBD2 aligns across 10 bases. This CDR3 spans 19 amino acids. The V gene's germline CDR1 is SGHVS and CDR2 FQNEAQ. The trim removed 2 bases at V and 2 bases at J, leaving 14 bases unmatched. The CDR3 loop reads CASSLRALWTSGWQETQYF. DNA of the CDR3: TGTGCCAGCAGCTTACGAGCATTATGGACTAGCGGATGGCAAGAGACCCAGTACTTC.

This clonotype occurred many times. The CDR3 coding sequence is TGCAGTGCTCCAGGGAACAATGAGCAGTTCTTC. Its protein is CSAPGNNEQFF. V is TRBV20-1 and J is TRBJ2-1; tentatively, D is TRBD1 (5 bases). Per the germline V gene, CDR1 is DFQATT and CDR2 is SNEGSKA (reference sequence). This CDR3 comprises 11 residues. V was clipped by 5 bases and J by 5 bases, with 7 bases between them.

The chain joins TRBV5-1 to TRBJ2-7; no reliable D call. V was cut by 0 bases and J by 3 bases, with 10 bases left in between. The CDR3 contains 14 residues. The germline CDR1 and CDR2 sequences are SGHRS and YFSETQ. CDR3 nucleotides: TGCGCCAGCAGCTTGGTCGGTACAAACTACGAGCAGTACTTC. It encodes CASSLVGTNYEQYF. The variable domain in full, completed from reference TRBV5-1 and TRBJ2-7, reads KAGVTQTPRYLIKTRGQQVTLSCSPISGHRSVSWYQQTPGQGLQFLFEYFSETQRNKGNFPGRFSGRQFSNSRSEMNVSTLELGDSALYLCASSLVGTNYEQYFGPGTRLTVT.

The V call is TRBV4-1, the J call TRBJ1-3; D unresolved. The V end was cut by 4 bases, the J end by 0 bases, with 16 bases between. Germline CDR1 reads MGHRA; CDR2 reads YSYEKL. This CDR3 spans 17 amino acids. In DNA, the CDR3 is TGCGCCAGCAGCCCCGGATTTTGGCTCATCTCTGGAAACACCATATATTTT. Its protein is CASSPGFWLISGNTIYF.

The chain carries TRBV4-1 and TRBJ2-7, with 8 bases matching TRBD2. CDR3 size: 17 residues. V dropped 0 bases and J dropped 6; count of bases not matched to a gene: 13. Germline V gene lookup returns CDR1 MGHRA and CDR2 YSYEKL. The CDR3 loop is CASSQDSREGLRLEQYF. The DNA of the CDR3 is TGCGCCAGCAGCCAAGATTCACGGGAGGGCCTCCGTCTCGAGCAGTACTTC.

This clonotype was picked up a small number of times. This chain uses TRBV11-2 with TRBJ2-3, with D possibly being TRBD1 (5 bases). This CDR3 has 17 residues. Germline CDR1 and CDR2: SGHAT and FQNNGV. Deletions cut 4 bases from V and 1 base from J, with 18 bases between. The CDR3 protein is CASSSIRALTRTDTQYF. In nucleotides, the CDR3 is TGTGCCAGCAGCTCCATCAGGGCCTTAACCCGCACAGATACGCAGTATTTT.

This clonotype was seen a few times. This chain uses TRBV27 with TRBJ2-7, with D tentatively TRBD2 (5 bases). V dropped 1 base and J dropped 0 bases, with 10 bases sitting between them. The germline gives CDR1 MNHEY, CDR2 SMNVEV (reference sequence). This CDR3 spans 15 amino acids. The CDR3 spells CASSLWVGSSYEQYF. DNA for the CDR3: TGTGCCAGCAGTTTATGGGTAGGGAGCTCCTACGAGCAGTACTTC.